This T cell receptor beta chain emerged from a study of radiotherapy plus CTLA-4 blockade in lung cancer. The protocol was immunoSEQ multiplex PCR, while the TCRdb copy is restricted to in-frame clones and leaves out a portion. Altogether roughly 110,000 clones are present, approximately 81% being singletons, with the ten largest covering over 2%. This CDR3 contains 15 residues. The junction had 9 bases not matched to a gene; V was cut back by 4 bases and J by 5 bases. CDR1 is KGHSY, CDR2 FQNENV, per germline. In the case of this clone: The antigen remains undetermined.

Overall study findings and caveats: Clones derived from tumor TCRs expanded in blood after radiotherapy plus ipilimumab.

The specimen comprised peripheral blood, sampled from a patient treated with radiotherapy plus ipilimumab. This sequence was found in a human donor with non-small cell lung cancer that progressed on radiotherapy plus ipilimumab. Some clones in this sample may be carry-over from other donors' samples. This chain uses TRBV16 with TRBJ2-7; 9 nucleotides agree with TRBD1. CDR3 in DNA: TGTGCCAGCAGCCCCATGGGACAGGGAAACGACGAGCAGTACTTC. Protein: CASSPMGQGNDEQYF.